Below, 31 T cell receptor beta chains from the same sample are listed, as sequenced in a study of blood T cell repertoires in COVID-19 (dated by TCRdb to about 2020). The method behind the library was the immunoSEQ multiplex PCR assay. TCRdb mirrors the immuneACCESS table, restricted to in-frame sequences. Some clones are absent from its copies; in checked studies, under half trace to an unresolved V gene, and the reason for the others is unknown. The sample records 250,000 to 350,000 clones, roughly 89% of which are singletons. Jointly, the top ten make up 4% to 5.5% of the sample. The sequenced sample was PBMCs or T cells enriched from blood (not recorded which). Source of these receptors: a woman aged 18 to 35 with acute COVID-19.

The chain uses TRBV5-1 and TRBJ2-2, with D tentatively TRBD2 (6 bases). This CDR3 has 15 amino acids. Germline V gene data show CDR1 as SGHRS and CDR2 as YFSETQ. V dropped 7 bases and J dropped 4 bases, with 17 bases sitting between them. The CDR3 loop is CASFQVGGITGELFF. The DNA of the CDR3 is TGCGCCAGCTTTCAGGTCGGGGGTATCACCGGGGAGCTGTTTTTT.

Comments on this clone: At the DNA level, this CDR3 is encoded by other sequences in the same sample as well. V is TRBV28 and J is TRBJ1-2; 7 nucleotides match TRBD1. The CDR3 loop spans 13 amino acids. The germline CDR1 and CDR2 sequences are MDHEN and SYDVKM. V shed 5 bases, J shed 4 bases, and the junction held 4 bases outside the gene matches. CDR3 sequence reads: CASSLGTAYGYTF. DNA for the CDR3: TGTGCCAGCAGTCTAGGGACAGCCTATGGCTACACCTTC.

Note on this clone: Other DNA sequences of this sample code for an identical CDR3. This chain links TRBV10-2 with TRBJ2-7; tentatively, D is TRBD2 (5 bases). In germline, CDR1 is WSHSY, CDR2 SAAADI. The ends were cut back, 3 bases at V and 4 bases at J, with 7 bases in the middle. CDR3 length: 12 amino acids. The DNA of the CDR3 is TGCGCCAGCAGTGAAGGAGGTTACGAGCAGTACTTC. This gives the protein CASSEGGYEQYF.

A single count supports this clone. The rearrangement uses TRBV5-1 and TRBJ2-1; 8 nucleotides match TRBD2. Germline lookup yields CDR1 SGHRS and CDR2 YFSETQ. The CDR3 extends over 17 amino acids. The trim removed 0 bases at V and 4 bases at J, leaving 9 bases unmatched. The CDR3 DNA reads as TGCGCCAGCAGCTTGGGTAGTAGCGGGGAGCTTTACAATGAGCAGTTCTTC. Residues: CASSLGSSGELYNEQFF. Combining the CDR3 with reference TRBV5-1 and TRBJ2-1 gives the whole variable domain KAGVTQTPRYLIKTRGQQVTLSCSPISGHRSVSWYQQTPGQGLQFLFEYFSETQRNKGNFPGRFSGRQFSNSRSEMNVSTLELGDSALYLCASSLGSSGELYNEQFFGPGTRLTVL.

The chain couples TRBV27 to TRBJ1-2; 8 nucleotides agree with TRBD1. The germline gives CDR1 MNHEY, CDR2 SMNVEV (reference sequence). The CDR3 loop spans 15 amino acids. V shed 4 bases and J 6 bases; nucleotides not matched to a gene: 10. The CDR3 nucleotides are TGTGCCAGCAGTTCCCTATCCAGGGGGCAGGATGGCTACACCTTC. Translation gives CASSSLSRGQDGYTF.

This sequence joins TRBV2 and TRBJ2-5, with a weak D call TRBD1 (6 bases). The CDR3 consists of 13 residues. Germline assignment: CDR1 SNHLY and CDR2 FYNNEI. Trimming cost V 4 bases and J 3 bases, with 9 bases left between them. CDR3 coding DNA: TGTGCCAGCAGTGGAAACAGGGAAGAGACCCAGTACTTC. Translated: CASSGNREETQYF. Variable domain in full (rest from reference TRBV2 and TRBJ2-5): EPEVTQTPSHQVTQMGQEVILRCVPISNHLYFYWYRQILGQKVEFLVSFYNNEISEKSEIFDDQFSVERPDGSNFTLKIRSTKLEDSAMYFCASSGNREETQYFGPGTRLLVL.

The rearrangement uses TRBV12-3 or TRBV12-4 and TRBJ1-1, with D hard to call. Deletions cut 3 bases from V and 1 base from J, with 6 bases between. The CDR3 runs 13 residues. CDR3: CASSFWQNTEAFF. The DNA of the CDR3 is TGTGCCAGCAGTTTTTGGCAGAACACTGAAGCTTTCTTT.

This chain links TRBV28 with TRBJ2-1; 8 nucleotides match TRBD1. Germline CDR1 MDHEN, CDR2 SYDVKM. This CDR3 comprises 16 residues. Trimming removed 4 bases from V and 8 bases from J; junction bases left unmatched: 13. The CDR3: CASSSEGQGLSYEQFF. DNA for the CDR3: TGTGCCAGCAGTTCCGAAGGACAGGGCCTGTCTTATGAGCAGTTCTTC.

This chain joins TRBV19 and TRBJ2-2, with 10 bases matching TRBD2. The CDR3 is 16 amino acids. Germline CDR1 LNHDA, CDR2 SQIVND (reference sequence). With V trimmed by 0 bases and J by 5 bases, 3 bases remained unmatched. The CDR3 DNA is TGTGCCAGTAGTATAGATTTACTAGCGGGAACCGGGGAGCTGTTTTTT. Translated, it gives CASSIDLLAGTGELFF.

The chain uses TRBV28 and TRBJ2-2; possible D gene TRBD2, 6 bases. The germline V gene has CDR1 MDHEN and CDR2 SYDVKM. V gave up 5 bases and J gave up 6 bases, with 16 bases separating them. CDR3 size: 15 residues. This CDR3 reads CASSPLTRGAGELFF. The CDR3 DNA follows: TGTGCCAGCAGTCCCCTGACTAGAGGGGCCGGGGAGCTGTTTTTT. The full variable domain, in which reference TRBV28 and TRBJ2-2 provide the parts outside the CDR3, is DVKVTQSSRYLVKRTGEKVFLECVQDMDHENMFWYRQDPGLGLRLIYFSYDVKMKEKGDIPEGYSVSREKKERFSLILESASTNQTSMYLCASSPLTRGAGELFFGEGSRLTVL.

This sequence joins TRBV30 and TRBJ2-3, with TRBD2 matching over 10 bases. Germline V lookup: CDR1 GTSNPN, CDR2 SVGIG (reference sequence). J lost 1 base, V lost 2 bases, and 3 bases had no gene match. The CDR3 is 15 amino acids. The CDR3 is CAWSPGLAGTDTQYF. CDR3 DNA: TGTGCCTGGAGTCCCGGACTAGCGGGCACAGATACGCAGTATTTT.

V and J are TRBV3-1 (or the pseudogene TRBV3-2) and TRBJ2-1; possible D gene TRBD1, 5 bases. Germline CDR1 reads LGHDT; CDR2 reads YNNKEL (reference sequence). The CDR3 loop spans 14 amino acids. V gave up 2 bases and J gave up 9 bases, with 14 bases separating them. CDR3 sequence reads: CASSQRQGVGEQFF. The CDR3 DNA reads as TGTGCCAGCAGCCAACGCCAGGGTGTAGGTGAGCAGTTCTTC.

This clone was counted a single time. The J gene is TRBJ2-3, the V gene TRBV24-1, with a tentative D call TRBD1 (5 bases). The germline V gene has CDR1 KGHDR and CDR2 SFDVKD. V shed 9 bases and J shed 0 bases, with 15 bases lying between them. The CDR3 runs to 15 residues. The CDR3: CATALDSSSTDTQYF. CDR3 sequence (DNA): TGTGCCACCGCGTTAGACAGCTCTAGCACAGATACGCAGTATTTT.

V is TRBV3-1 (or the pseudogene TRBV3-2) and J is TRBJ2-7, with TRBD2 matching over 7 bases. The germline gives CDR1 LGHDT, CDR2 YNNKEL (reference sequence). This CDR3 spans 14 amino acids. The V and J ends lost 1 base and 6 bases, in that order; junction bases with no gene match: 6. The CDR3 nucleotides are TGTGCCAGCAGCCAAGGTGGGGGGAGGGGCGAGCAGTACTTC. Residues: CASSQGGGRGEQYF.

V gene TRBV7-9 combines with J gene TRBJ1-6, with TRBD1 as a possible D gene (5 bases). Looked up from germline, CDR1 is SEHNR and CDR2 is FQNEAQ (reference sequence). The CDR3 spans 15 residues. Trimming shortened V by 5 bases and J by 0 bases, and 8 bases separated the two germline ends. CDR3 protein: CASSPDSSYNSPLHF. The CDR3 DNA reads as TGTGCCAGCAGCCCCGACAGCTCCTATAATTCACCCCTCCACTTT. The variable domain in full, completed from reference TRBV7-9 and TRBJ1-6, reads DTGVSQNPRHKITKRGQNVTFRCDPISEHNRLYWYRQTLGQGPEFLTYFQNEAQLEKSRLLSDRFSAERPKGSFSTLEIQRTEQGDSAMYLCASSPDSSYNSPLHFGNGTRLTVT.

The genes are TRBV28 and TRBJ1-2; no reliable D call. The CDR3 has 12 residues. CDR1 is MDHEN, CDR2 SYDVKM, per germline. Between the trimmed V and J ends, which lost 5 bases and 5 bases, there was a span of 9 bases. CDR3 in amino acids: CASSPPPYGYTF. The CDR3 DNA is TGTGCCAGCAGTCCCCCCCCGTATGGCTACACCTTC.

The V and J genes are TRBV28 and TRBJ2-1; TRBD2 matches 8 bases. Germline CDR1 is MDHEN and CDR2 is SYDVKM. CDR3 size: 17 residues. V shed 3 bases, J shed 4 bases, and the junction held 11 bases outside the gene matches. DNA of the CDR3: TGTGCCAGCAGTTTCCCCAGGCCTAGCGGGTCGTACAATGAGCAGTTCTTC. Its translation is CASSFPRPSGSYNEQFF.

V and J are TRBV30 and TRBJ2-7; maybe TRBD2 (6 bases). This CDR3 is 12 amino acids long. The germline V gene encodes CDR1 GTSNPN and CDR2 SVGIG (reference sequence). Deletions cut 1 base from V and 5 bases from J, with 9 bases between. CDR3 region: CAWSGGGDEQYF. For the CDR3, the DNA is TGTGCCTGGAGTGGCGGCGGGGACGAGCAGTACTTC.

The rearrangement joins TRBV5-6 to TRBJ1-5; TRBD1 agrees at 7 bases. In germline, CDR1 is SGHDT, CDR2 YYEEEE. CDR3 size: 17 residues. V trimming: 3 bases; J trimming: 0 bases; junction bases outside the gene matches: 9. The CDR3 DNA reads TGTGCCAGCAGCTCTTATAGACAGGGCTCTAGCAATCAGCCCCAGCATTTT. Translating gives CASSSYRQGSSNQPQHF.

This clone was seen a handful of times. This chain joins TRBV9 and TRBJ2-4; no firm D call. This CDR3 has 14 amino acids. The V gene's germline CDR1 is SGDLS and CDR2 YYNGEE. V lost 4 bases to trimming and J lost 1 base, with 9 bases between them. Here the CDR3 DNA reads TGTGCCAGCAGCCCCCCAGGCGCCAAAAACATTCAGTACTTC. It is translated as CASSPPGAKNIQYF.

The chain links TRBV12-3 or TRBV12-4 to TRBJ1-3; no firm D call. The CDR3 has 13 residues. Trimming took off 3 bases at V and 1 base at J, with 4 bases between the two ends. CDR3 protein: CASSFSSGNTIYF. The CDR3, as DNA: TGTGCCAGCAGTTTCTCTTCTGGAAACACCATATATTTT.

The gene calls are TRBV28 and TRBJ1-2; 8 nucleotides match TRBD1. Germline V lookup: CDR1 MDHEN, CDR2 SYDVKM. V lost 8 bases to trimming and J lost 5 bases; unmatched junction nucleotides: 10. The CDR3 spans 14 residues. CDR3 nucleotides: TGTGCCAGCTCACTTGGACAGGGCCCATATGGCTACACCTTC. Protein product: CASSLGQGPYGYTF.

This clone was observed once. This chain uses TRBV28 with TRBJ1-1, with a tentative D call TRBD1 (5 bases). The CDR3 covers 12 residues. Germline V gene data show CDR1 as MDHEN and CDR2 as SYDVKM. V lost 2 bases to trimming and J lost 11 bases, with 12 bases between them. The CDR3 DNA sequence: TGTGCCAGCAGTTTAATGCAGGGAGGGGCTTTCTTT. It encodes CASSLMQGGAFF.

The chain employs TRBV24-1 and TRBJ2-1; 8 nucleotides align to TRBD1. Germline loops: CDR1 KGHDR, CDR2 SFDVKD. This CDR3 is built from 14 residues. V trimming: 3 bases; J trimming: 8 bases; junction bases outside the gene matches: 5. The chain's CDR3 is CATSDRGTGHEQFF. CDR3 nucleotide sequence: TGTGCCACCAGTGATCGAGGGACAGGCCATGAGCAGTTCTTC.

The CDR3 is CASSFRTGYGYTF. CDR3 in DNA: TGTGCCAGCAGCTTCAGGACAGGGTATGGCTACACCTTC. The rearrangement joins TRBV7-9 to TRBJ1-2; 8 bases are shared with TRBD1. V shed 3 bases, J shed 5 bases, and the junction held 2 bases outside the gene matches. Germline V gene sequence: CDR1 SEHNR, CDR2 FQNEAQ (reference sequence). The CDR3 covers 13 residues.

J is TRBJ2-1 and V is TRBV28, with 12 bases lining up with TRBD2. V dropped 5 bases and J dropped 9; count of bases not matched to a gene: 8. The CDR3 consists of 15 residues. Germline values: CDR1 MDHEN, CDR2 SYDVKM. In DNA form, the CDR3 reads TGTGCCAGCAGTCGCAGACTAGCGGGAGACGGTGAGCAGTTCTTC. The encoded protein is CASSRRLAGDGEQFF.

The chain recombines TRBV29-1 with TRBJ2-2, with D unclear. Between the trimmed V and J ends, which lost 5 bases and 2 bases, there was a span of 3 bases. The CDR3 contains 11 residues. Germline loops: CDR1 SQVTM, CDR2 ANQGSEA. CDR3 region: CSVSNTGELFF. Written as DNA, the CDR3 is TGCAGCGTTTCTAACACCGGGGAGCTGTTTTTT.

This clone turned up a few times. The sample holds other DNA sequences that translate to the same CDR3. The V and J genes are TRBV28 and TRBJ2-6; D possibly corresponds to TRBD2 (5 bases). The V gene lost 2 bases and the J gene lost 1 base, with 6 bases spanning the gap. The CDR3 totals 15 residues. Germline lookup yields CDR1 MDHEN and CDR2 SYDVKM. The CDR3 nucleotides are TGTGCCAGCAGTTTAGGAGGTTCTGGGGCCAACGTCCTGACTTTC. The encoded protein is CASSLGGSGANVLTF.

The V call is TRBV10-1, the J call TRBJ1-1; 7 bases are shared with TRBD1. Trimming removed 6 bases from V and 8 bases from J; junction bases left unmatched: 9. CDR1 is WNHNN and CDR2 is SYGVQD in the germline V gene (reference sequence). The CDR3 runs 13 residues. CDR3 region: CASSRMRGQEAFF. In DNA form, the CDR3 reads TGCGCCAGCAGCCGGATGAGGGGGCAGGAAGCTTTCTTT.

The chain is built from TRBV28 and TRBJ1-5; unclear D gene. The CDR3 extends over 13 amino acids. Germline V gene data show CDR1 as MDHEN and CDR2 as SYDVKM. CDR3 sequence (DNA): TGTGCAAGCGGGAGCTATAGCAATCAGCCCCAGCATTTT. Its protein is CASGSYSNQPQHF.

This clone showed up just once. The rearrangement uses TRBV7-9 and TRBJ1-2; D perhaps matches TRBD1 (6 bases). With 4 bases removed from V and 4 bases from J, the gap between germline ends came to 19 bases. Germline V gene lookup returns CDR1 SEHNR and CDR2 FQNEAQ (reference sequence). This CDR3 is built from 16 residues. The CDR3 sequence is CASSSPPTGSSYGYTF. In DNA form, the CDR3 reads TGTGCCAGCAGCTCCCCCCCGACAGGCTCAAGCTATGGCTACACCTTC.